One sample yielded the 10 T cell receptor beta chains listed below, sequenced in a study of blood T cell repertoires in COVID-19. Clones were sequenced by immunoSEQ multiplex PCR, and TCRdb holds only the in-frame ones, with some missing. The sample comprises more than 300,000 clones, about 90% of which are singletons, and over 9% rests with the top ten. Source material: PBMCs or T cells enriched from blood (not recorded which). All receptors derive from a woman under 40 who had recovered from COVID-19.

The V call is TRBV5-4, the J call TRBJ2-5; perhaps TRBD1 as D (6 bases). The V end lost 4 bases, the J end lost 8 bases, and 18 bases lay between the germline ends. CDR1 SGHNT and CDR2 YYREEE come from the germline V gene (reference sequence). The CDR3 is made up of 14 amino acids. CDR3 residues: CASSAYRAAGTQYF. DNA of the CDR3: TGTGCCAGCAGCGCCTACAGGGCCGCCGGAACCCAGTACTTC. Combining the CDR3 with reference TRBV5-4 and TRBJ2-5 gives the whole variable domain ETGVTQSPTHLIKTRGQQVTLRCSSQSGHNTVSWYQQALGQGPQFIFQYYREEENGRGNFPPRFSGLQFPNYSSELNVNALELDDSALYLCASSAYRAAGTQYFGPGTRLLVL.

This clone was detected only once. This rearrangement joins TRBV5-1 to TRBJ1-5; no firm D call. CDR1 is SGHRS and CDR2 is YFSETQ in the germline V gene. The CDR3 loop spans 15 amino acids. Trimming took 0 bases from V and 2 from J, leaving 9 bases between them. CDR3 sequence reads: CASSLGASGNQPQHF. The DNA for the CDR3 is TGCGCCAGCAGCTTGGGGGCTTCGGGCAATCAGCCCCAGCATTTT.

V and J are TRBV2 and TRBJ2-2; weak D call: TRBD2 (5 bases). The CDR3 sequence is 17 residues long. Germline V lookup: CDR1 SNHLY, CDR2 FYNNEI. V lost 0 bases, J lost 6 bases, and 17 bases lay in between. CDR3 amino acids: CASSEALRVPIPGELFF. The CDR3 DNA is TGTGCCAGCAGTGAAGCGCTGAGGGTCCCCATTCCCGGGGAGCTGTTTTTT.

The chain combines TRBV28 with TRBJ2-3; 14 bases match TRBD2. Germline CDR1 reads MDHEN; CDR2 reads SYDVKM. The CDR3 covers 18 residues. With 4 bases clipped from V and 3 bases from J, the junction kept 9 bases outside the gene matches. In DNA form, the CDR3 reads TGTGCCAGCAGTTCCCACGGGACTAGCGGGAGACTGACAGATACGCAGTATTTT. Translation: CASSSHGTSGRLTDTQYF.

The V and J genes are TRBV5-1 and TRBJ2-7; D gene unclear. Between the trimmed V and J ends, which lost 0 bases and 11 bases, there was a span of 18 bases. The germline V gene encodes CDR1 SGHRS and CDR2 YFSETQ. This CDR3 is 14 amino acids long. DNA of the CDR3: TGCGCCAGCAGCTTGGATATATCTCCTACGAGCAAGTACTTC. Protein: CASSLDISPTSKYF.

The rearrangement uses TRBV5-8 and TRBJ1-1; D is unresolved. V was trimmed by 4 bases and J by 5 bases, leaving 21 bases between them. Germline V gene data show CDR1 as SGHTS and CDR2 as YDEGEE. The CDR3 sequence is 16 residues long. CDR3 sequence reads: CASSQEKLWIGTEAFF. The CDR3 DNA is TGTGCCAGCAGCCAAGAAAAGCTTTGGATCGGGACTGAAGCTTTCTTT.

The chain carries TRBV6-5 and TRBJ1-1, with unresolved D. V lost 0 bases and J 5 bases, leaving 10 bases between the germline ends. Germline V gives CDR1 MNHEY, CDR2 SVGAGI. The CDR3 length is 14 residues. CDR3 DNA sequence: TGTGCCAGCAGTTACTCAAGGTCAGGAACTGAAGCTTTCTTT. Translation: CASSYSRSGTEAFF.

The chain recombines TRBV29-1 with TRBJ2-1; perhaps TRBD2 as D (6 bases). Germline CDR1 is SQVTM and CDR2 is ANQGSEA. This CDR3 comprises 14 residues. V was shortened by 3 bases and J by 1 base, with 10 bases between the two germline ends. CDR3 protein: CSVDPGVSYNEQFF. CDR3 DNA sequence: TGCAGCGTTGACCCGGGAGTATCCTACAATGAGCAGTTCTTC.

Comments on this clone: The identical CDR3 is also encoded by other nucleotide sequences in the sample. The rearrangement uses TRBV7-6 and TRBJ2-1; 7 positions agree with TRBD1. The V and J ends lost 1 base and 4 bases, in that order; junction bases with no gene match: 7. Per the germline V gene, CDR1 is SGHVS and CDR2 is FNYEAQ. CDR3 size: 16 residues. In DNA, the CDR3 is TGTGCCAGCAGCTTAGTACAACAGGGGAGTTACAATGAGCAGTTCTTC. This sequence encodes CASSLVQQGSYNEQFF.

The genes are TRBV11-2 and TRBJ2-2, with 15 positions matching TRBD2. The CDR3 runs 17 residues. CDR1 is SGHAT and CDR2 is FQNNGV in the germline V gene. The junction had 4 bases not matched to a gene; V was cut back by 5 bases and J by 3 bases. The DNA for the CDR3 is TGTGCCAGCAGCGTGGGACTAGCGGGAGGCGACACCGGGGAGCTGTTTTTT. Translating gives CASSVGLAGGDTGELFF.